Each of the 3 T cell receptor beta chains below was sequenced from the same sample in a study of blood T cell repertoires in COVID-19 (dated by TCRdb to the early 2020s). Receptor libraries were prepared by the immunoSEQ multiplex PCR assay. TCRdb retrieved this table from immuneACCESS and kept in-frame rearrangements only. Not all clones are present; in checked studies, unresolved V genes account for under half, and no reason is known for the remainder. The sample table shows some 140,000 clones, and 81% are seen once. Of the sample, 8% to 9.5% falls within the top ten clones. Sequenced input: peripheral blood. Receptors were obtained from an older woman with active or convalescent COVID-19.

This chain uses TRBV9 with TRBJ2-4; possibly TRBD1 for D (6 bases). V lost 4 bases and J 2 bases, leaving 10 bases between the germline ends. The CDR3 loop spans 14 amino acids. Germline V lookup: CDR1 SGDLS, CDR2 YYNGEE. CDR3 sequence reads: CASSPTGSKNIQYF. As DNA, the CDR3 is TGTGCCAGCAGCCCTACAGGGTCCAAAAACATTCAGTACTTC.

This rearrangement joins TRBV10-3 to TRBJ2-2; TRBD1 aligns across 7 bases. Looked up from germline, CDR1 is ENHRY and CDR2 is SYGVKD. V trimming: 3 bases; J trimming: 1 base; junction bases outside the gene matches: 2. This CDR3 has 15 residues. This CDR3 reads CAISDRTGNTGELFF. The CDR3 DNA reads as TGTGCCATCAGTGACCGGACAGGGAACACCGGGGAGCTGTTTTTT.

The chain couples TRBV5-4 to TRBJ2-3, with 7 positions matching TRBD2. CDR1 is SGHNT and CDR2 is YYREEE in the germline V gene (reference sequence). This CDR3 has 12 residues. The trim removed 6 bases at V and 4 bases at J, leaving 2 bases unmatched. DNA of the CDR3: TGTGCCAGCACGGGGAGGGCAGATACGCAGTATTTT. Protein sequence: CASTGRADTQYF.